This T cell receptor (beta chain) is drawn from a study of CD8+CD57+ T cells in acquired aplastic anemia. Study findings and constraints: Sharing between patients and controls was observed for around 27 CD8+ CDR3 sequences.

Profiles of TCR beta VDJ and CDR3 were generated from a genomic DNA template. TCRdb independently ran MiXCR on the reads; one entry per CDR3 protein. The profile shows roughly 240,000 distinct CDR3 sequences, 45% to 50% of them singletons. V lost 3 bases and J 5 bases, leaving 17 bases between the germline ends. Germline loops: CDR1 LNHDA, CDR2 SQIVND (reference sequence). CDR3 length equals 15 residues. As to this clonotype: As yet, its antigen is unknown.

Patients selected for sequencing had displayed CD8+CD57+ cell expansion by flow cytometry. Patient blood was sampled before any therapy had been received. The specimen was sorted CD4+, CD8+, or CD8+CD57+ T cells (not recorded which) from PBMCs. The rearrangement links TRBV19 to TRBJ2-7; TRBD2 is a possible D gene (6 bases). The sequence derives from a human donor with aplastic anemia. This CDR3 is CASSIQDGGADEQYF. In nucleotides, the CDR3 is TGTGCCAGTAGTATTCAGGACGGGGGAGCGGACGAGCAGTACTTC.